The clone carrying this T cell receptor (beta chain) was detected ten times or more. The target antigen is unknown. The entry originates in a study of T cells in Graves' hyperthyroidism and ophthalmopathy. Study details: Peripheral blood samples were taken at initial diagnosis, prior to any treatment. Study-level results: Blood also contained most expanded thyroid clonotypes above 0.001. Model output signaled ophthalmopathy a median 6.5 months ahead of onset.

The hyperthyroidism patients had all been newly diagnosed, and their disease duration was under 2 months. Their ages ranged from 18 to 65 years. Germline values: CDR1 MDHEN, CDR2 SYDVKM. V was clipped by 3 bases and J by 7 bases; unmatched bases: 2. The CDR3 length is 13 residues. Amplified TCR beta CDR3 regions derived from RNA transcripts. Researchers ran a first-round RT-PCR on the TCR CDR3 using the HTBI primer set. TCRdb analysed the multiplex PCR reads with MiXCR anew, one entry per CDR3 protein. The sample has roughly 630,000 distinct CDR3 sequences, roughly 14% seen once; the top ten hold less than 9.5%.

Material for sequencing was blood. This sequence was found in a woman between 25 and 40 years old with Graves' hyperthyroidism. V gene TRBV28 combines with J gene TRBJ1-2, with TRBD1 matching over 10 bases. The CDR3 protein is CASSLGTGVGYTF. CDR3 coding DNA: TGTGCCAGCAGTTTGGGGACAGGGGTTGGCTACACCTTC.